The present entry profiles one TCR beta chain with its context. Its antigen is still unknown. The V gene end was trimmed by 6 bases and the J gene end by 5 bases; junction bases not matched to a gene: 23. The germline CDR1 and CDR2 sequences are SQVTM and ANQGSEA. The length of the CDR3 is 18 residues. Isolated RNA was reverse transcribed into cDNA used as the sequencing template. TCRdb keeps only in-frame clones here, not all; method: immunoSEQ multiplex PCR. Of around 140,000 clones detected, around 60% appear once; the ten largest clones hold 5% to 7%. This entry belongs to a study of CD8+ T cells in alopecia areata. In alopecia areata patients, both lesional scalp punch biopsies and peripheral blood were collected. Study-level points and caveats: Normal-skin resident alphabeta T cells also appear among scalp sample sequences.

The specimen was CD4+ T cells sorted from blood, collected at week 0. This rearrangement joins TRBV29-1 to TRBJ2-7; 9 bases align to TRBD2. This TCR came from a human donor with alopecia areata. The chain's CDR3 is CSVLPGTVFGGGGNEQYF. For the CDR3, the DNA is TGCAGCGTACTTCCCGGGACAGTCTTTGGCGGGGGGGGTAACGAGCAGTACTTC.